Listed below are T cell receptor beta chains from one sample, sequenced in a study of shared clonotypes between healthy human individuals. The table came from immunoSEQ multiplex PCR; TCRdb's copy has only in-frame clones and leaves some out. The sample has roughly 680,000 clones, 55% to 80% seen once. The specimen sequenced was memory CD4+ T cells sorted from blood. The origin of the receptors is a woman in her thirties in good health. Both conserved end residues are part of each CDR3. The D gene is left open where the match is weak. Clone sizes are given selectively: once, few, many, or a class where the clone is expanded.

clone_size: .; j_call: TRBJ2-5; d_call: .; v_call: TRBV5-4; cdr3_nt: TGTGCCAGCAGCCTGGCGGGGACGCAGACCCAGTACTTC; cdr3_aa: CASSLAGTQTQYF
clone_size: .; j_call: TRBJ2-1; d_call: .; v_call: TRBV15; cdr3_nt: TGTGCCACCAGCAGAGATCAGAATATCAACAATGAGCAGTTCTTC; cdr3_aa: CATSRDQNINNEQFF
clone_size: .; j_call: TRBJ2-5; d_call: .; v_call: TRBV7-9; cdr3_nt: TGTGCCAGCAGTTTGAACAGCCTGAAAGAGACCCAGTACTTC; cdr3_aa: CASSLNSLKETQYF
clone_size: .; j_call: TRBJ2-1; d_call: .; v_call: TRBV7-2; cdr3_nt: TGTGCCAGCAGCTCAGAAGGGGGGCAGTTCTTC; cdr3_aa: CASSSEGGQFF
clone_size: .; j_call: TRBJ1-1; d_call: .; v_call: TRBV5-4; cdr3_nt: TGTGCCAGCAGCTTTGGGGGGCCGAACACTGAAGCTTTCTTT; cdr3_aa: CASSFGGPNTEAFF
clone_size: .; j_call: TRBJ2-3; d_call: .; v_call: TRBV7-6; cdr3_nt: TGTGCCAGCAGCCCCTATTCCGGGAGCACAGATACGCAGTATTTT; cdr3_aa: CASSPYSGSTDTQYF
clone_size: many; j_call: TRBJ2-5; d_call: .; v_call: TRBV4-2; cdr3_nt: TGTGCCAGCAGCCAAGAGGGCCGTGATCAAGAGACCCAGTACTTC; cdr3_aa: CASSQEGRDQETQYF
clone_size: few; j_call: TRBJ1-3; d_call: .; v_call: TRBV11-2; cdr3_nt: TGTGCCAGCAGCGTAGCAACCGGGGCCCGAAACACCATATATTTT; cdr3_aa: CASSVATGARNTIYF
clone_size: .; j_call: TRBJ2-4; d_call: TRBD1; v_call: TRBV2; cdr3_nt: TGTGCCAGCCGAACCGGGACAGGCGGGCCAATTGGCATTCAGTACTTC; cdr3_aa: CASRTGTGGPIGIQYF
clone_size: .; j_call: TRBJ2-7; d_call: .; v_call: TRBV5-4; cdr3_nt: TGTGCCAGCAGCTTGGGGGCGGGTCCGGGGGAGGAGCAGTACTTC; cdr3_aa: CASSLGAGPGEEQYF
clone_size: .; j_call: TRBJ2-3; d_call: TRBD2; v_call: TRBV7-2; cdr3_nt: TGTGCCAGCAGCTTAGCGGGAGGGCCGGGAGATACGCAGTATTTT; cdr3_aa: CASSLAGGPGDTQYF
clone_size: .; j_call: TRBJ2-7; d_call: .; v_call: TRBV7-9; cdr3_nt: TGTGCCAGCAGCTTAGAGGGGATTCGGCCCGAGCAGTACTTC; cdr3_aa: CASSLEGIRPEQYF
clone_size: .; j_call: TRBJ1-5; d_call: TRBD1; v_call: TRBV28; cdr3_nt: TGTGCCAGCAGTGTCCCGGGGACAGACAATCAGCCCCAGCATTTT; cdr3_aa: CASSVPGTDNQPQHF
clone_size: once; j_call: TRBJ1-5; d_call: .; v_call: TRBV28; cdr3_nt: TGTGCCAGCAGTTTCCAGCCCCAGCATTTT; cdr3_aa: CASSFQPQHF
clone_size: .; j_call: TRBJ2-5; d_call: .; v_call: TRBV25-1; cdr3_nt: TGTGCCAGCAGTGAAGGGGGCCGGGAGACCCAGTACTTC; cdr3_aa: CASSEGGRETQYF
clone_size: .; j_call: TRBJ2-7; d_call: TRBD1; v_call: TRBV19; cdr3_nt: TGTGCCAGTAAGGGGACAGGGGAAGTCTACGAGCAGTACTTC; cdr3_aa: CASKGTGEVYEQYF
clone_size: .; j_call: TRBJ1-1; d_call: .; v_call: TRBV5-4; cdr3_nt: TGTGCCAGCAGCTTGTGGGGGGCGATGAACACTGAAGCTTTCTTT; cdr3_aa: CASSLWGAMNTEAFF
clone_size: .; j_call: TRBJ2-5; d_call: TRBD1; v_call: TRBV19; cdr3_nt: TGTGCCAGTAGTATTTATACAGGGGCGAAAGAGACCCAGTACTTC; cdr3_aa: CASSIYTGAKETQYF
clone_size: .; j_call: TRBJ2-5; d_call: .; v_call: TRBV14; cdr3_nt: TGTGCCAGCAGCCCATCCGGGGGGCCAAAGACCCAGTACTTC; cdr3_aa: CASSPSGGPKTQYF
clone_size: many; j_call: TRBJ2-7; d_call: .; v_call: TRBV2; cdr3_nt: TGTGCCAGCAGTGAACGGCTGCTCTCCTACGAGCAGTACTTC; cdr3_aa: CASSERLLSYEQYF
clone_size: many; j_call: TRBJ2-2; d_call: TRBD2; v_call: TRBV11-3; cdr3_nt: TGTGCCAGCAGCTTCGGACTAGCAAACACCGGGGAGCTGTTTTTT; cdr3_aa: CASSFGLANTGELFF
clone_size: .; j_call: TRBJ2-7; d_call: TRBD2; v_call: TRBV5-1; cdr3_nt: TGCGCCAGCAGCTTTCTAGCGGGACCCTCCTACGAGCAGTACTTC; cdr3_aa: CASSFLAGPSYEQYF
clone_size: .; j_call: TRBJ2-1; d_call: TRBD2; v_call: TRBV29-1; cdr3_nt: TGCAGCGTTGGAAGCGGGAAAGCCTATGAGCAGTTCTTC; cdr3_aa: CSVGSGKAYEQFF
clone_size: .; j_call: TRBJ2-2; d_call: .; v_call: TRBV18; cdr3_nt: TGTGCCAGCTCAGACAGCACCGGGGAGCTGTTTTTT; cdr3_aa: CASSDSTGELFF
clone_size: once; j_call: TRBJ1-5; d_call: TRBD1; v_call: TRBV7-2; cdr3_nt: TGTGCCAGCAGCTTTGGACAGGGACGAGGGGAAAGCAATCAGCCCCAGCATTTT; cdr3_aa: CASSFGQGRGESNQPQHF
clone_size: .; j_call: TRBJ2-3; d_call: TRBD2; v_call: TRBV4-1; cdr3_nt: TGCGCCAGCACAAGCGGGAGGACAGATACGCAGTATTTT; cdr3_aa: CASTSGRTDTQYF
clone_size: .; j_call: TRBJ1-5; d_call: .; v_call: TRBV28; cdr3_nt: TGTGCCAGCAGTGCGGGGTTCGTAGCGCCCCAGCATTTT; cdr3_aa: CASSAGFVAPQHF
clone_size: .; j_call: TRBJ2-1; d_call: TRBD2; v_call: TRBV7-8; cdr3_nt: TGTGCCAGCAGCTTAGTTAGCGGGAGCAGGTATGAGCAGTTCTTC; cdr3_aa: CASSLVSGSRYEQFF
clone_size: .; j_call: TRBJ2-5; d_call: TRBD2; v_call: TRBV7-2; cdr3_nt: TGTGCCAGCAGCCCGTACAAGACTAGCGGAGACTTCCAAGAGACCCAGTACTTC; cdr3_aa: CASSPYKTSGDFQETQYF
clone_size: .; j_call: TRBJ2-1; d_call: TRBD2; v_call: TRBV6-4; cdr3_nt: TGTGCCAGCAGTTCCTACGTAGCGGGGGTGAATGAGCAGTTCTTC; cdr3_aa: CASSSYVAGVNEQFF
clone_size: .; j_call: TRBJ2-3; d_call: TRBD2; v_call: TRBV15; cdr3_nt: TGTGCCACCAGCAGAGACGGGAGGGCCTGGGGCACAGATACGCAGTATTTT; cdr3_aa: CATSRDGRAWGTDTQYF
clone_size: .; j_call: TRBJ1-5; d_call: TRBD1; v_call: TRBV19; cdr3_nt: TGTGCCAGTCTTAAGACGTGGACAGGGGTTGGTCAGCCCCAGCATTTT; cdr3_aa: CASLKTWTGVGQPQHF
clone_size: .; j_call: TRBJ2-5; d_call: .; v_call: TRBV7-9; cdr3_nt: TGTGCCAGCAGCTTAAGCGGGGAGACCCAGTACTTC; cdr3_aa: CASSLSGETQYF
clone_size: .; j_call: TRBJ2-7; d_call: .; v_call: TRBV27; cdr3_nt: TGTGCCAGCAGTCCCCGGGGGCGGGGGATCTCCTACGAGCAGTACTTC; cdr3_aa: CASSPRGRGISYEQYF
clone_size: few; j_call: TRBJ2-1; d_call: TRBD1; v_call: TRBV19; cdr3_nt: TGTGCCAGTAGCGACAGGGGGCCGGAGTTCTTC; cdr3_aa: CASSDRGPEFF
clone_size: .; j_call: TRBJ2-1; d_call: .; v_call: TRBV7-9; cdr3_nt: TGTGCCAGCAGCCCAGAACGGGGAGAGCAGTTCTTC; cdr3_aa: CASSPERGEQFF
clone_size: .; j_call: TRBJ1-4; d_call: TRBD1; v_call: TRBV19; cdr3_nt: TGTGCCAGTAGGGCGTCGGGACAGAAAAATGAAAAACTGTTTTTT; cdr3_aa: CASRASGQKNEKLFF
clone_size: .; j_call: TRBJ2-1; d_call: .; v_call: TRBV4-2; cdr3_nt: TGTGCCAGCAGCCAAGAAGTCGGCGGAGTCTTCCAGTTCTTC; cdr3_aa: CASSQEVGGVFQFF
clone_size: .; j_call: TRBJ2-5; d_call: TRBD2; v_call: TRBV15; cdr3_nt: TGTGCCACCACAACCGGGACTATCTCCCGAGAGACCCAGTACTTC; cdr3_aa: CATTTGTISRETQYF
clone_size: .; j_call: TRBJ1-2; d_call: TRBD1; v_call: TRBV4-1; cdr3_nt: TGCGCCAGCAGGCAAGTGGGACAGACTCACTATGGCTACACCTTC; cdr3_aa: CASRQVGQTHYGYTF
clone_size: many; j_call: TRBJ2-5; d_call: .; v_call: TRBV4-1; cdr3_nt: TGCGCCAGCAGCCAGGGCCCCGGAGGTGCAGAGACCCAGTACTTC; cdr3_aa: CASSQGPGGAETQYF
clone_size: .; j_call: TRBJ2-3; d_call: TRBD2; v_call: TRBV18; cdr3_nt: TGTGCCAGCTCACCCGGGACTAGCGGGTTCACAGATACGCAGTATTTT; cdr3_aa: CASSPGTSGFTDTQYF
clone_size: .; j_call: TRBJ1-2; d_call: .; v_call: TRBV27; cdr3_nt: TGTGCCAGCAGTCCCCGGGCCACTAACTATGGCTACACCTTC; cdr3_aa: CASSPRATNYGYTF
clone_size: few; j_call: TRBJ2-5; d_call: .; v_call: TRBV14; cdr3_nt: TGTGCCAGCACACGTGGGGACCAAGAGACCCAGTACTTC; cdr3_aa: CASTRGDQETQYF
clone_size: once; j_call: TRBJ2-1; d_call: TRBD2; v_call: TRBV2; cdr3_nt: TGTGCCAGCAGTGTGTCGGGAGGGGGGATTACGAGCTCCTACAATGAGCAGTTCTTC; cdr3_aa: CASSVSGGGITSSYNEQFF
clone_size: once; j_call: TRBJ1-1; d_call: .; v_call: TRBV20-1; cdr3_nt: TGCAGACTCTCTCAGGGCACTGAAGCTTTCTTT; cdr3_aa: CRLSQGTEAFF
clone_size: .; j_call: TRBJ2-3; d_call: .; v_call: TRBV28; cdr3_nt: TGTGCCAGCACTCACCCCCGGGGGTCCACAGATACGCAGTATTTT; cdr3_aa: CASTHPRGSTDTQYF
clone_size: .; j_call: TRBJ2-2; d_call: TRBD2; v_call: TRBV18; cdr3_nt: TGTGCCAGCTCACCAACAAGCGGGAAGGACACCGGGGAGCTGTTTTTT; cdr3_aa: CASSPTSGKDTGELFF
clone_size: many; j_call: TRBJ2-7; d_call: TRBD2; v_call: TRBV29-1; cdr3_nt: TGCAGCGTGCAAACGGGTACTAGCGGGTACGAGCAGTACTTC; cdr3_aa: CSVQTGTSGYEQYF
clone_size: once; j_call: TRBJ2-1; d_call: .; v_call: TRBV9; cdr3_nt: TGTGCCAGCAGCGTAGAGGTAAGCCACGACAATGAGCAGTTCTTC; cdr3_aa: CASSVEVSHDNEQFF
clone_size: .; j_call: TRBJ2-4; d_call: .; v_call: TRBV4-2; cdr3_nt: TGTGCCAGCAGCCAAGAGGTGGTCCAAGGGAACATTCAGTACTTC; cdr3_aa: CASSQEVVQGNIQYF
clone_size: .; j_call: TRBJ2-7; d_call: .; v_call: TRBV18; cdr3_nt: TGTGCCAGCTCACCACACCAGGGTATCAGCTACGAGCAGTACTTC; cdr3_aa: CASSPHQGISYEQYF
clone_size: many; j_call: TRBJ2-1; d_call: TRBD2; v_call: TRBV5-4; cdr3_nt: TGTGCCAGCAGCTTCCCTAGCGGGAGGGCCCGGAATGAGCAGTTCTTC; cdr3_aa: CASSFPSGRARNEQFF
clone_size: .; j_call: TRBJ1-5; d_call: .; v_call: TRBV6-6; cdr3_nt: TGTGCCAGCAGTTTCGGCCCCGACAGGCGGGGTCAGCCCCAGCATTTT; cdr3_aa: CASSFGPDRRGQPQHF
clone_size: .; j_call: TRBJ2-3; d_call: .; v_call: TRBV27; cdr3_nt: TGTGCCAGTTCAGAAAGGGGGGATACGCAGTATTTT; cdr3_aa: CASSERGDTQYF
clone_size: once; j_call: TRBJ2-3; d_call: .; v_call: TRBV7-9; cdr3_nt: TGTGCCAGCAGCTACGATGCAGATACGCAGTATTTT; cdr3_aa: CASSYDADTQYF
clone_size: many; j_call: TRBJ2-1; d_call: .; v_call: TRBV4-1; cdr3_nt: TGCGCCAGCAGCCAAGATCCGGGGAGAAATGAGCAGTTCTTC; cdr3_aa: CASSQDPGRNEQFF
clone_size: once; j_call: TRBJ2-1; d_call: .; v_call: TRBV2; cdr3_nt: TGTGCCAGCAGTGAAGCGCGAGGTTCTACGGATGAGCAGTTCTTC; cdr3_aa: CASSEARGSTDEQFF
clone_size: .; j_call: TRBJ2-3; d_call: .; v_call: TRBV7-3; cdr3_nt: TGTGCCAGCAGCTTAAGTGGGACAAGCGATACGCAGTATTTT; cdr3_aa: CASSLSGTSDTQYF
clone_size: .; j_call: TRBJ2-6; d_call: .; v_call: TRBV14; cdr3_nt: TGTGCCAGCAGCCCCAGCTTGTTGGAGGCCTCTGGGGCCAACGTCCTGACTTTC; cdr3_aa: CASSPSLLEASGANVLTF